This T cell receptor beta chain was recovered during a study of CD8+ T cells in alopecia areata. Study information: Treated patients were dosed with oral tofacitinib, taking 5 to 10 mg twice daily. For 6 to 18 months, tofacitinib was taken, and 6 months off drug followed.

Germline V gene data show CDR1 as GTSNPN and CDR2 as SVGIG (reference sequence). This CDR3 region has 15 residues. Germline trimming cut 4 bases from V and 2 bases from J; bases unmatched to any gene: 6. RNA extraction and reverse transcription yielded cDNA as sequencing template. Method: immunoSEQ multiplex PCR; TCRdb's copy keeps in-frame clones and lacks some. Seen here are fewer than 200,000 clones, approximately 70% observed once, and the top ten hold roughly an eighth. The material sequenced was CD8+ T cells sorted from blood, taken at week 0. The V and J genes are TRBV30 and TRBJ1-3; TRBD1 matches at 9 bases. The origin of this receptor is a human donor with alopecia areata. The DNA for the CDR3 is TGTGCCTGGATTACAGGGGGCCTCACTGGAAACACCATATATTTT. This encodes CAWITGGLTGNTIYF.